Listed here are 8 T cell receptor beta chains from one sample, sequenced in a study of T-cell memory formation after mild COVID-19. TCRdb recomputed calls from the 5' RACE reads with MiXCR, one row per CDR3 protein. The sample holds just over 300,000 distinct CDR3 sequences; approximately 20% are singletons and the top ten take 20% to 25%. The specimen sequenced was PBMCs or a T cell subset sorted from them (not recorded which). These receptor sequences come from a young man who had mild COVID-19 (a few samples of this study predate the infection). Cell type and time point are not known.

CDR3 protein: CASSSGQGYEQYV. For the CDR3, the DNA is TGTGCCAGCTCATCTGGACAGGGTTACGAGCAGTACGTC. The chain employs TRBV18 and TRBJ2-7; TRBD1 agrees at 8 bases. Per germline, CDR1 KGHSH and CDR2 LQKENI. The CDR3 contains 13 residues. V was clipped by 5 bases and J by 4 bases; unmatched bases: 4.

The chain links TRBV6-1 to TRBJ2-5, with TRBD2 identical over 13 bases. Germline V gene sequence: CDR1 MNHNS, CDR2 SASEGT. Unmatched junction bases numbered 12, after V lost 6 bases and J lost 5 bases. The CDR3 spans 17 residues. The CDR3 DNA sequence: TGTGCCAGCAGGACGGAGGTGGGACTAGCGGGGTTGGAGACCCAGTACTTC. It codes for CASRTEVGLAGLETQYF.

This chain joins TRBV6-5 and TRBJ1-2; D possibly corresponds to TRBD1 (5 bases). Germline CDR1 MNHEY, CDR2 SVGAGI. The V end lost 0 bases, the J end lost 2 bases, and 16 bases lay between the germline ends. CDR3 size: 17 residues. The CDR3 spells CASSYSGAEGANYGYTF. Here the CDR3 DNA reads TGTGCCAGCAGTTACTCAGGGGCTGAAGGGGCCAACTATGGCTACACCTTC.

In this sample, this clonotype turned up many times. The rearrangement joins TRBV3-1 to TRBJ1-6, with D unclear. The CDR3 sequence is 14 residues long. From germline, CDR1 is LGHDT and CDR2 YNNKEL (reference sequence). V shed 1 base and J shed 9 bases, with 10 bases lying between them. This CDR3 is CASSQGGRRSPLHF. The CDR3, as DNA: TGTGCCAGCAGCCAAGGAGGGAGGCGTTCACCCCTCCACTTT.

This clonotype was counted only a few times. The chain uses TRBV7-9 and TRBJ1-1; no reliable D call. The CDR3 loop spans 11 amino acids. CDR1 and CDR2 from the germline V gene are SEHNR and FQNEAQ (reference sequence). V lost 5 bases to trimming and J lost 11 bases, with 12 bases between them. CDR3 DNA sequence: TGTGCCAGCAGCCCTAGGATCGGGGCTTTCTTT. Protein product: CASSPRIGAFF.

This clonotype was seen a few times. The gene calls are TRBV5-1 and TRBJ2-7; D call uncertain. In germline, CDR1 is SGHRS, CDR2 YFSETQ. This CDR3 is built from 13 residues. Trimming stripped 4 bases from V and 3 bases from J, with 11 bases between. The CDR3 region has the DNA TGCGCCAGCAGCACCGATCCAGTCTACGAGCAGTACTTC. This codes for CASSTDPVYEQYF.

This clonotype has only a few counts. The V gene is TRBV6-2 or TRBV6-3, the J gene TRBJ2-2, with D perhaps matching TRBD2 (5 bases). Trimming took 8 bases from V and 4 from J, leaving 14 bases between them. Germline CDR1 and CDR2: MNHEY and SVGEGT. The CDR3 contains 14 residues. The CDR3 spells CASGGQFGTGELFF. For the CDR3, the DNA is TGTGCCAGCGGAGGTCAATTTGGCACCGGGGAGCTGTTTTTT.

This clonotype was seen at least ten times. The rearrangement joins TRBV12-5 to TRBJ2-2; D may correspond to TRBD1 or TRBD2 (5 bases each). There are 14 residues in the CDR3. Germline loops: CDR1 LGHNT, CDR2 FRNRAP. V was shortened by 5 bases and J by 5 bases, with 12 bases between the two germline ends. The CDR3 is CASGPGAMTGELFF. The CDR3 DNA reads TGTGCTAGTGGTCCCGGGGCTATGACCGGGGAGCTGTTTTTT. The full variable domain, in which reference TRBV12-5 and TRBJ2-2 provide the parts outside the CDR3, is DARVTQTPRHKVTEMGQEVTMRCQPILGHNTVFWYRQTMMQGLELLAYFRNRAPLDDSGMPKDRFSAEMPDATLATLKIQPSEPRDSAVYFCASGPGAMTGELFFGEGSRLTVL.